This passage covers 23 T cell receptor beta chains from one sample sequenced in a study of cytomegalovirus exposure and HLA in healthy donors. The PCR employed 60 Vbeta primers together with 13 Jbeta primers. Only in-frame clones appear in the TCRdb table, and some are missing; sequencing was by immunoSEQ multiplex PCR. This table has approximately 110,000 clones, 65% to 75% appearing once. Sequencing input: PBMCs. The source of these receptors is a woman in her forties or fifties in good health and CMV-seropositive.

CDR3 DNA sequence: TGCGCCAGCACCGGGACAGACTACGAGCAGTACTTC. Translation: CASTGTDYEQYF. This sequence joins TRBV23-1 and TRBJ2-7; 7 positions match TRBD1. Being an ORF, TRBV23-1 has a function that is uncertain. J was trimmed by 3 bases and V by 7 bases; bases with no gene match: 3. The CDR3 covers 12 residues.

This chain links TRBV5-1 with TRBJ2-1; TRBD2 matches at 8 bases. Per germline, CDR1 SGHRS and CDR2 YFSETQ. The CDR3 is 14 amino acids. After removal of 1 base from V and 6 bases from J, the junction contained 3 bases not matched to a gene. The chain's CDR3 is CASSLLSGVNEQFF. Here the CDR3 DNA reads TGCGCCAGCAGCTTGCTTAGCGGGGTCAATGAGCAGTTCTTC.

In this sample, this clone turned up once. Here the CDR3 DNA reads TGTGCCAGCAGCTTAGCGGCCCAGGGAGAGACCCAGTACTTC. This gives the protein CASSLAAQGETQYF. The chain is built from TRBV7-2 and TRBJ2-5, with a weak D call TRBD1 (5 bases). Germline CDR1 is SGHTA and CDR2 is FQGNSA. The CDR3 consists of 14 residues. V was clipped by 0 bases and J by 4 bases, with 9 bases between them.

The chain's CDR3 is CASSLQGGYGYTF. CDR3 in DNA: TGTGCCAGCAGCCTACAGGGTGGCTATGGCTACACCTTC. V is TRBV11-3 and J is TRBJ1-2; TRBD1 is a possible D gene (6 bases). Trimming cost V 5 bases and J 4 bases, with 11 bases left between them. Germline V gene lookup returns CDR1 SGHNT and CDR2 YENEEA. The CDR3 extends over 13 amino acids.

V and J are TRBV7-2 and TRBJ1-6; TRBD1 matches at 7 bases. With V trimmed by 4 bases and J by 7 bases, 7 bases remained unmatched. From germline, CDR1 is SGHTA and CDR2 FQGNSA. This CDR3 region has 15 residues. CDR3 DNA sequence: TGTGCCAGCAGCTCGGGACAGCTGGGGAATTCACCCCTCCACTTT. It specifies CASSSGQLGNSPLHF.

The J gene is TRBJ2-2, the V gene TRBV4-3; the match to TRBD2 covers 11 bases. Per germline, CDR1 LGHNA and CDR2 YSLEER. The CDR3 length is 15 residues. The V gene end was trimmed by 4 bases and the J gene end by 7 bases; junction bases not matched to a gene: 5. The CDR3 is CASSRTSGGIGELFF. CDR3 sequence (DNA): TGCGCCAGCAGCCGAACTAGCGGGGGAATCGGGGAGCTGTTTTTT.

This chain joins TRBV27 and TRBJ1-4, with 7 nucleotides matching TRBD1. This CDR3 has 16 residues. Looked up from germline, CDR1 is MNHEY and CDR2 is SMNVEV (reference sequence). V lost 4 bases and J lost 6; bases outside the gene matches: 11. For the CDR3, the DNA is TGTGCCAGCAGTTCGTACACAGGGGCGAAGGATGAAAAACTGTTTTTT. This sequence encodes CASSSYTGAKDEKLFF.

In nucleotides, the CDR3 is TGCGCCAGCAGTGAACAGGGATCTGGAAACACCATATATTTT. Protein product: CASSEQGSGNTIYF. The genes are TRBV10-2 and TRBJ1-3; tentatively, D is TRBD1 (6 bases). CDR3 length: 14 residues. Between the trimmed V and J ends, which lost 3 bases and 1 base, there was a span of 7 bases. The germline CDR1 and CDR2 sequences are WSHSY and SAAADI.

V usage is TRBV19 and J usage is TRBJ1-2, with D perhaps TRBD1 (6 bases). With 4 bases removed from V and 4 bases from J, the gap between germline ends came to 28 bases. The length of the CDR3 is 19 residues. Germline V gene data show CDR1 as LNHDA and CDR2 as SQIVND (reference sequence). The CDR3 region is CASSNTDYRETLTIYGYTF. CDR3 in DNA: TGTGCCAGTAGTAACACCGACTACAGGGAGACGCTGACCATCTATGGCTACACCTTC.

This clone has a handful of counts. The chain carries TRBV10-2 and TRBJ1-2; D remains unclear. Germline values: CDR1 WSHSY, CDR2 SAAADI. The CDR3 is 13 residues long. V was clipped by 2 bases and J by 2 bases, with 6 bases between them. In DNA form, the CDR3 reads TGCGCCAGCAGTGAGAATCTCAACTATGGCTACACCTTC. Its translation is CASSENLNYGYTF.

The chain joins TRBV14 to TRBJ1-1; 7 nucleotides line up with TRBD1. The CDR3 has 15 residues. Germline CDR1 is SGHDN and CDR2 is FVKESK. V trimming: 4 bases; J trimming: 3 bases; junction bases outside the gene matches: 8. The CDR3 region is CASSPIGQEDTEAFF. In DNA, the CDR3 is TGTGCCAGCAGCCCGATCGGACAGGAGGACACTGAAGCTTTCTTT.

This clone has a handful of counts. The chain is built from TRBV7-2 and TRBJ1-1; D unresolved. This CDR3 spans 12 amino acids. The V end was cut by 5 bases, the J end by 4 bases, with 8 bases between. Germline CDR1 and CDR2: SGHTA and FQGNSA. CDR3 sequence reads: CASSPRSTEAFF. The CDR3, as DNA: TGTGCCAGCAGCCCTCGTTCCACTGAAGCTTTCTTT. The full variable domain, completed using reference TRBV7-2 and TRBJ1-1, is GAGVSQSPSNKVTEKGKDVELRCDPISGHTALYWYRQSLGQGLEFLIYFQGNSAPDKSGLPSDRFSAERTGGSVSTLTIQRTQQEDSAVYLCASSPRSTEAFFGQGTRLTVV.

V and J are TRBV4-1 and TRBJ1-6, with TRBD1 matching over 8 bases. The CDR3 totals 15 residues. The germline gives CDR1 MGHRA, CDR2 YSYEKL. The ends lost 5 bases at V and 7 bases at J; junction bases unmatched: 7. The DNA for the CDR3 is TGCGCCAGCAGCATAGACAGGGGAAGGAATTCACCCCTCCACTTT. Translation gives CASSIDRGRNSPLHF.

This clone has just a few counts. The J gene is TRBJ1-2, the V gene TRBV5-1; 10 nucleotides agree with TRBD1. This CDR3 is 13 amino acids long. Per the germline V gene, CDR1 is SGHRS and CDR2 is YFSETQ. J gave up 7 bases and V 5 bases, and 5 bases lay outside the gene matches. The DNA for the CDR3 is TGCGCCAGCAGGAGGACAGGGGGTAGTGGCTACACCTTC. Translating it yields CASRRTGGSGYTF.

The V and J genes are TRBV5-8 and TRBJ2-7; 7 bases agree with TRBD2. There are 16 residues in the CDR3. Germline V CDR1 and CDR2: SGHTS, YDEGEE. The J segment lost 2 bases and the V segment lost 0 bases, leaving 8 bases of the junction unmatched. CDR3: CASSLAGGGRAYEQYF. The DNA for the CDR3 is TGTGCCAGCAGCTTGGCCGGGGGAGGGAGGGCCTACGAGCAGTACTTC.

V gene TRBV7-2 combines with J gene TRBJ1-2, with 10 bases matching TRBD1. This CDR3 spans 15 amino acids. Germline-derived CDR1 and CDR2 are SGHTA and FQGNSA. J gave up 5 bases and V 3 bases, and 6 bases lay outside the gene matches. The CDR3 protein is CASSFDRGPLYGYTF. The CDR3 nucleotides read TGTGCCAGCAGCTTCGACAGGGGGCCTTTATATGGCTACACCTTC.

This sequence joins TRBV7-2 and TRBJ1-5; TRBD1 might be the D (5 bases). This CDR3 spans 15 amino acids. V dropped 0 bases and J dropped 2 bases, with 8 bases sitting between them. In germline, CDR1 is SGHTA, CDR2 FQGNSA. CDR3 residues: CASSLAAGRNQPQHF. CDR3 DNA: TGTGCCAGCAGCTTAGCGGCAGGGCGCAATCAGCCCCAGCATTTT.

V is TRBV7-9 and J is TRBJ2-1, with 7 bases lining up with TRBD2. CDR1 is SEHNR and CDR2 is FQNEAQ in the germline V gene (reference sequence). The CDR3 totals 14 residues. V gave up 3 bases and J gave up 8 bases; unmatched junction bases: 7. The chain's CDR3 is CASSLGLAVDEQFF. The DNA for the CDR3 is TGTGCCAGCAGCTTGGGGCTAGCGGTTGATGAGCAGTTCTTC. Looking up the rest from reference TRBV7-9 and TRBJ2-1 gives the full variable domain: DTGVSQNPRHKITKRGQNVTFRCDPISEHNRLYWYRQTLGQGPEFLTYFQNEAQLEKSRLLSDRFSAERPKGSFSTLEIQRTEQGDSAMYLCASSLGLAVDEQFFGPGTRLTVL.

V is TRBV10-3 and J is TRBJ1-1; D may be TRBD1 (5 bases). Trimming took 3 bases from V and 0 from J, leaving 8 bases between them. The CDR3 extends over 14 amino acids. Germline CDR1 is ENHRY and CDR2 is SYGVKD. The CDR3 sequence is CAISEGRVNTEAFF. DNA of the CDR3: TGTGCCATCAGTGAAGGCAGGGTGAACACTGAAGCTTTCTTT.

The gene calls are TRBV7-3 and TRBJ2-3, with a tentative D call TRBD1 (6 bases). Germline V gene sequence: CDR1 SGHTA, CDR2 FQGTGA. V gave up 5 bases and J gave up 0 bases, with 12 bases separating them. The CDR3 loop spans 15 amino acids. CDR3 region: CASSQDRTSTDTQYF. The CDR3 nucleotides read TGTGCCAGCAGCCAGGACAGAACTAGCACAGATACGCAGTATTTT.

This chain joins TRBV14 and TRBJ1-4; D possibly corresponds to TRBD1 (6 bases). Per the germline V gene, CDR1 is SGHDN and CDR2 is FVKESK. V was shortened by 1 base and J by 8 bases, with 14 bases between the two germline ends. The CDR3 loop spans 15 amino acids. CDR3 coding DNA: TGTGCCAGCAGCCAAGCAGTGGGGGCTACGGAAAAACTGTTTTTT. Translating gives CASSQAVGATEKLFF.

The CDR3 nucleotides read TGCAGTGCTAGTCTTTCCTATGGCTACACCTTC. This codes for CSASLSYGYTF. This chain uses TRBV20-1 with TRBJ1-2; D uncertain. Deletions cut 3 bases from V and 4 bases from J, with 6 bases between. The CDR3 totals 11 residues. The germline V gene encodes CDR1 DFQATT and CDR2 SNEGSKA (reference sequence).

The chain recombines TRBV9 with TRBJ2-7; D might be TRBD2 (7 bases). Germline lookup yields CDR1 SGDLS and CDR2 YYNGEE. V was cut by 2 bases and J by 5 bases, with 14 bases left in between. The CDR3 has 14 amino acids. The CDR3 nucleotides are TGTGCCAGCAGCGTCACAGGGAGGGCCAACGAGCAGTACTTC. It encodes CASSVTGRANEQYF.